This T cell receptor (beta chain) was captured by sequencing in a study of metastatic and nonmetastatic thyroid tumors. The CDR3 loop spans 16 amino acids. Germline assignment: CDR1 MNHNS and CDR2 SASEGT. Trimming shortened V by 6 bases and J by 6 bases, and 24 bases separated the two germline ends. Study results and caveats: Across blood and tumor, TCR beta diversity in malignant thyroid tumors was reportedly significantly higher than in benign nodules.

Original processing methods: To classify distant metastasis in papillary thyroid cancer, a model was built from CDR3 differences across clinicopathological groups. MiXCR reprocessed the PCR reads for TCRdb. The V and J calls and clone size come from TCRdb's table, not from the authors' own analysis. Of over 15,000 clones in the sample, around 3.8% were seen once. Each patient came to thyroid surgery without any prior treatment (of any kind). The sample holds a few counts of this clone. Antigen: not known. The source is a female donor with papillary thyroid cancer or a benign thyroid nodule (not recorded which). Some clones in this sample may be carry-over from other donors' samples. What was sequenced was tumor tissue. The gene calls are TRBV6-1 and TRBJ2-7, with a tentative D call TRBD2 (6 bases). The CDR3 here is CASSLNYLGGNGEQYF. CDR3 nucleotides: TGTGCCAGCAGCCTCAATTATCTAGGAGGGAATGGCGAGCAGTACTTC.